This T cell receptor (beta chain) was retrieved from a study of blood T cells in healthy people across ages. PCR was performed a second time for roughly 7 to 12 cycles using a sample-barcoded 5' primer and a J-beta primer mix. MiXCR, applied by TCRdb to the 5' RACE reads, yields one record per CDR3 protein. The sample records 700,000 to 900,000 distinct CDR3 sequences, 25% to 30% being singletons. This clonotype has just a few counts. Unmatched junction bases numbered 6, after V lost 1 base and J lost 6 bases. The CDR3 has 15 amino acids. Germline CDR1 is SEHNR and CDR2 is FQNEAQ (reference sequence). Donor samples were obtained from healthy Caucasian individuals from Russia, aged about 6 to 100. These same data were also listed under a study on T cells of mothers and their children.

The TCR comes from a boy between 10 and 17 years old in good health. Material for sequencing was blood. The chain carries TRBV7-9 and TRBJ2-4, with TRBD1 matching 7 bases. The CDR3 loop reads CASSLGPGQPNIQYF. DNA of the CDR3: TGTGCCAGCAGCTTAGGCCCGGGACAGCCAAACATTCAGTACTTC.